These 32 T cell receptor beta chains were all obtained from the same sample, sequenced in a study of blood T cells in healthy people across ages. Then a second PCR, running roughly 6 to 11 cycles, was carried out with a sample-barcoded 5' primer and a J-beta primer mix. TCRdb fed the 5' RACE reads into MiXCR, producing one record per CDR3 protein. The table includes 1,300,000 or so distinct CDR3 sequences, almost 60% detected once. The sample comprised blood. These receptors were obtained from a man in his late teens or twenties in good health.

The chain is built from TRBV15 and TRBJ1-6; 8 bases line up with TRBD1. The V gene's germline CDR1 is LNHNV and CDR2 YYDKDF (reference sequence). The CDR3 loop spans 18 amino acids. With V trimmed by 0 bases and J by 7 bases, 11 bases remained unmatched. CDR3 sequence reads: CATSREGGRTGLNSPLHF. CDR3 sequence (DNA): TGTGCCACCAGCAGAGAGGGGGGTCGGACAGGGCTGAATTCACCCCTCCACTTT. The full variable domain, its missing parts supplied by reference TRBV15 and TRBJ1-6, is DAMVIQNPRYQVTQFGKPVTLSCSQTLNHNVMYWYQQKSSQAPKLLFHYYDKDFNNEADTPDNFQSRRPNTSFCFLDIRSPGLGDTAMYLCATSREGGRTGLNSPLHFGNGTRLTVT.

The genes are TRBV11-2 and TRBJ2-5; 13 nucleotides line up with TRBD2. Gene TRBJ2-7 matches the end of the DNA better, so the J call may be wrong. The CDR3 totals 17 residues. Germline assignment: CDR1 SGHAT and CDR2 FQNNGV. The CDR3 coding sequence is TGTGCCAGCAGCTTTGGACTAGCGGGGGCGCAGACCTACGAGCAGTACTTC. Translated, it gives CASSFGLAGAQTYEQYF.

The rearrangement links TRBV29-1 to TRBJ2-4; tentatively, D is TRBD2 (5 bases). The germline CDR1 and CDR2 sequences are SQVTM and ANQGSEA. V lost 7 bases and J lost 9, with 16 bases in between. This CDR3 is built from 12 residues. The CDR3 region has the DNA TGCAGCGGACGCGGGCCGCAGAGCATTCAGTACTTC. Its protein is CSGRGPQSIQYF.

The rearrangement links TRBV5-5 to TRBJ2-7, with 9 bases aligning to TRBD1. Trimming cost V 0 bases and J 7 bases; bases outside gene matches: 5. There are 14 residues in the CDR3. The germline V gene has CDR1 SGHKS and CDR2 YYEKEE (reference sequence). CDR3 DNA: TGTGCCAGCAGCTTGGGGACAGGGGCCTGGGAGCAGTACTTC. This translates into CASSLGTGAWEQYF.

This chain links TRBV10-3 with TRBJ2-5; TRBD2 matches 8 bases. Germline CDR1 ENHRY, CDR2 SYGVKD. V was clipped by 5 bases and J by 11 bases; unmatched bases: 16. The CDR3 contains 15 residues. The CDR3 coding sequence is TGTGCCATCAGTTCGGGGGGGGACCTCGCTATGGGGCAGTACTTC. Its translation is CAISSGGDLAMGQYF.

The chain uses TRBV21-1 and TRBJ2-5; the DNA was not compared with TRBD1, the D call given in the table. TRBV21-1 is described as a pseudogene. The CDR3 has 12 residues. The CDR3, as DNA: TGTGCCAGGAGGATGACAGGGTCTGAGCAGTACTTC. Translated: CARRMTGSEQYF.

The chain links TRBV28 to TRBJ1-2; D remains ambiguous. V was clipped by 5 bases and J by 2 bases, with 15 bases between them. Per the germline V gene, CDR1 is MDHEN and CDR2 is SYDVKM. The CDR3 spans 15 residues. This CDR3 reads CASSTMTPGNYGYTF. The CDR3 DNA reads as TGTGCCAGCAGTACCATGACACCGGGGAACTATGGCTACACCTTC.

This chain uses TRBV12-3 or TRBV12-4 with TRBJ2-7, with TRBD1 matching 10 bases. The length of the CDR3 is 16 residues. V gave up 6 bases and J gave up 3 bases; unmatched junction bases: 11. The CDR3 loop reads CASSATPGTGVYEQYF. The CDR3 region has the DNA TGTGCCAGCAGCGCCACTCCAGGGACAGGGGTCTACGAGCAGTACTTC.

V is TRBV29-1 and J is TRBJ2-1; no clear D gene. CDR3 length equals 13 residues. Germline V gives CDR1 SQVTM, CDR2 ANQGSEA. V was cut by 6 bases and J by 0 bases, with 9 bases left in between. CDR3 in amino acids: CSVLRSSYNEQFF. The CDR3 DNA reads as TGCAGCGTCCTGAGGAGCTCCTACAATGAGCAGTTCTTC.

The chain couples TRBV7-9 to TRBJ2-5; possibly TRBD2 for D (5 bases). Trimming took 5 bases from V and 4 from J, leaving 23 bases between them. The CDR3 extends over 17 amino acids. From germline, CDR1 is SEHNR and CDR2 FQNEAQ (reference sequence). CDR3 protein: CASSPSLGQGGLETQYF. CDR3 bases: TGTGCCAGCAGCCCCTCCCTTGGTCAAGGAGGATTAGAGACCCAGTACTTC.

V and J are TRBV5-1 and TRBJ2-4, with D maybe TRBD2 (6 bases). Germline V gene lookup returns CDR1 SGHRS and CDR2 YFSETQ. The germline V and J ends were trimmed by 4 bases and 15 bases, with 26 bases remaining between them. This CDR3 has 15 amino acids. The CDR3 here is CASSTGGADGSERYF. Written as DNA, the CDR3 is TGCGCCAGCAGCACAGGAGGGGCGGACGGATCAGAGCGGTACTTC.

This clonotype was detected only a few times. This sequence joins TRBV29-1 and TRBJ2-7; D gene uncertain. CDR3 length: 12 amino acids. Germline CDR1 SQVTM, CDR2 ANQGSEA. V shed 2 bases and J shed 5 bases, with 10 bases lying between them. CDR3 sequence reads: CSVELSEHEQYF. The CDR3 DNA reads TGCAGCGTTGAACTTAGTGAGCACGAGCAGTACTTC.

This sequence joins TRBV3-1 and TRBJ2-7; D is uncertain. CDR1 and CDR2 from the germline V gene are LGHDT and YNNKEL (reference sequence). V was pared by 4 bases and J by 0 bases, with 13 bases between. The CDR3 spans 15 residues. Written as DNA, the CDR3 is TGTGCCAGCAGCCTCGGTCTGGAGAGCTCCTACGAGCAGTACTTC. It encodes CASSLGLESSYEQYF.

The rearrangement links TRBV7-9 to TRBJ1-1; no definite D call. The ends were cut back, 7 bases at V and 1 base at J, with 10 bases in the middle. Per the germline V gene, CDR1 is SEHNR and CDR2 is FQNEAQ (reference sequence). The length of the CDR3 is 13 residues. CDR3 nucleotides: TGTGCCAGCATCGGGGATCAGAACACTGAAGCTTTCTTT. Its protein is CASIGDQNTEAFF. The whole variable domain, filled in from reference TRBV7-9 and TRBJ1-1, reads DTGVSQNPRHKITKRGQNVTFRCDPISEHNRLYWYRQTLGQGPEFLTYFQNEAQLEKSRLLSDRFSAERPKGSFSTLEIQRTEQGDSAMYLCASIGDQNTEAFFGQGTRLTVV.

V and J are TRBV2 and TRBJ2-1; perhaps TRBD1 as D (6 bases). Per the germline V gene, CDR1 is SNHLY and CDR2 is FYNNEI. Trimming cost V 7 bases and J 6 bases, with 13 bases left between them. The CDR3 has 13 residues. The CDR3 DNA reads TGTGCCAGCACCAAGAGGGGGTTCAATGAGCAGTTCTTC. It codes for CASTKRGFNEQFF.

A few counts support this clonotype. The chain joins TRBV4-3 to TRBJ2-5, with 8 positions matching TRBD2. Trimming at V came to 1 base and at J to 4 bases, leaving 8 bases not matched to a gene. CDR3 length equals 16 residues. Per the germline V gene, CDR1 is LGHNA and CDR2 is YSLEER. As DNA, the CDR3 is TGCGCCAGCAGCCAAGCCCTAGCGGGTACGGGAGAGACCCAGTACTTC. The encoded protein is CASSQALAGTGETQYF.

The J gene is TRBJ2-1, the V gene TRBV21-1; the table calls TRBD2, which could not be checked here. TRBV21-1 corresponds to a pseudogene. This CDR3 is 20 amino acids long. The CDR3 region has the DNA TGTGCCAGCAGCGAAACGGACAGGGGCAAGGAAGCGGGAGGGTACAATGAGCAGTTCTTC. This gives the protein CASSETDRGKEAGGYNEQFF.

V usage is TRBV6-1 and J usage is TRBJ1-5; the D is unclear. V shed 10 bases and J shed 2 bases, with 12 bases lying between them. The CDR3 consists of 13 residues. Germline CDR1 reads MNHNS; CDR2 reads SASEGT. The CDR3 DNA reads as TGTGCCACCCGCCTTGATGGCAATCAGCCCCAGCATTTT. Its translation: CATRLDGNQPQHF.

The chain recombines TRBV9 with TRBJ1-1; D remains ambiguous. Germline CDR1 SGDLS, CDR2 YYNGEE. There are 12 residues in the CDR3. Trimming stripped 0 bases from V and 6 bases from J, with 6 bases between. The chain's CDR3 is CASSVAGSEAFF. In DNA, the CDR3 is TGTGCCAGCAGCGTAGCGGGGTCTGAAGCTTTCTTT.

This clonotype was seen a handful of times. V and J are TRBV6-6 and TRBJ1-2; TRBD1 aligns across 11 bases. The germline CDR1 and CDR2 sequences are MNHNY and SVGAGI (reference sequence). V gave up 4 bases and J gave up 7 bases; unmatched junction bases: 8. CDR3 size: 15 residues. This chain's CDR3 is CASSSFGQGAPGYTF. CDR3 nucleotides: TGTGCCAGCAGTTCCTTCGGACAGGGGGCGCCTGGCTACACCTTC.

The chain combines TRBV5-1 with TRBJ2-1, with 8 bases matching TRBD1. Per germline, CDR1 SGHRS and CDR2 YFSETQ. Trimming took 2 bases from V and 4 from J; bases not matched to a gene: 5. CDR3 length: 15 amino acids. CDR3 in amino acids: CASSFAQGVYNEQFF. DNA of the CDR3: TGCGCCAGCAGCTTTGCACAGGGGGTATACAATGAGCAGTTCTTC.

This sequence joins TRBV3-1 and TRBJ1-1, with TRBD1 matching 8 bases. The germline V gene has CDR1 LGHDT and CDR2 YNNKEL (reference sequence). Unmatched junction bases numbered 18, after V lost 4 bases and J lost 5 bases. CDR3 length equals 18 residues. DNA for the CDR3: TGTGCCAGCAGCCCCGGGGGTGAGTACAGGGGGAGAGAGACTGAAGCTTTCTTT. It yields the protein CASSPGGEYRGRETEAFF.

V usage is TRBV29-1 and J usage is TRBJ2-6, with D perhaps TRBD2 (5 bases). Per the germline V gene, CDR1 is SQVTM and CDR2 is ANQGSEA. The CDR3 runs to 13 residues. Trimming left V 4 bases short and J 3 bases short, with 7 bases between. The CDR3 DNA sequence: TGCAGCGTTGGAGGGAATGGGGCCAACGTCCTGACTTTC. Amino acids: CSVGGNGANVLTF.

The rearrangement links TRBV28 to TRBJ2-6; D call uncertain. V lost 7 bases, J lost 1 base, and 11 bases lay in between. Germline V gene data show CDR1 as MDHEN and CDR2 as SYDVKM. The CDR3 length is 15 residues. The CDR3, as DNA: TGTGCCAGCACCGGTGGGTCTTCTGGGGCCAACGTCCTGACTTTC. This translates into CASTGGSSGANVLTF.

V is TRBV7-2 and J is TRBJ1-1; D is ambiguous. Germline CDR1 and CDR2: SGHTA and FQGNSA. V lost 7 bases to trimming and J lost 8 bases, with 17 bases between them. This CDR3 has 13 amino acids. CDR3 nucleotides: TGTGCCAGCAACACACTCTGGCAGTCAGAAGCTTTCTTT. Translated, it gives CASNTLWQSEAFF.

The genes are TRBV29-1 and TRBJ2-7; 9 positions match TRBD2. The J call may be in error: the DNA end matches TRBJ2-5 better. The germline V gene encodes CDR1 SQVTM and CDR2 ANQGSEA. The CDR3 is 12 residues long. The chain's CDR3 is CSGGTSWETQYF. The CDR3 nucleotides are TGCAGCGGGGGGACTAGCTGGGAGACCCAGTACTTC.

This clonotype has a single count. The chain carries TRBV5-1 and TRBJ1-4; tentative D call: TRBD1 (6 bases). CDR1 and CDR2 from the germline V gene are SGHRS and YFSETQ. Trimming removed 4 bases at V and 8 bases at J, with 15 bases between. This CDR3 is built from 14 residues. CDR3: CASSPGQWGEKLFF. The DNA of the CDR3 is TGCGCCAGCAGCCCCGGACAGTGGGGAGAAAAACTGTTTTTT.

The chain is built from TRBV7-2 and TRBJ2-4, with D possibly TRBD2 on 6 matching bases. Trimming removed 2 bases at V and 0 bases at J, with 14 bases between. CDR3 length equals 17 residues. The germline gives CDR1 SGHTA, CDR2 FQGNSA. The DNA for the CDR3 is TGTGCCAGCAGCTTATCGTCCGGAGCGGGAGCCAAAAACATTCAGTACTTC. Translated, it gives CASSLSSGAGAKNIQYF.

As regards this clonotype: The DNA is omitted, as the CDR3 cannot be located on it reliably, and the CDR3 follows TCRdb's listing. V and J are TRBV7-2 and TRBJ2-3; the table's D call, TRBD1, has no DNA check behind it. In germline, CDR1 is SGHTA, CDR2 FQGNSA. The CDR3 length equals 22 residues, ends included. The CDR3 sequence: CASSLGRGGPETQYFGPGTQYF.

The chain couples TRBV4-2 to TRBJ2-4; D might be TRBD2 (5 bases). V shed 2 bases and J shed 6 bases, with 17 bases lying between them. The V gene's germline CDR1 is LGHNA and CDR2 YNFKEQ. This CDR3 spans 16 amino acids. This chain's CDR3 is CASSQRDAMAGNIQYF. CDR3 nucleotides: TGTGCCAGCAGCCAACGGGATGCGATGGCTGGAAACATTCAGTACTTC.

The J gene is TRBJ2-3, the V gene TRBV20-1; D not resolved. The V end lost 3 bases, the J end lost 2 bases, and 12 bases lay between the germline ends. The CDR3 covers 14 residues. Germline V gene lookup returns CDR1 DFQATT and CDR2 SNEGSKA (reference sequence). CDR3 loop: CSARSAEITDTQYF. CDR3 coding DNA: TGCAGTGCTAGGTCTGCGGAAATCACAGATACGCAGTATTTT.

Only a few counts were recorded for this clonotype. The chain combines TRBV28 with TRBJ2-3; a possible D gene is TRBD1 (5 bases). Trimming removed 4 bases from V and 6 bases from J, with 11 bases in between. There are 13 residues in the CDR3. The germline CDR1 and CDR2 sequences are MDHEN and SYDVKM. CDR3: CASSSPTADTQYF. CDR3 nucleotides: TGTGCCAGCAGTTCCCCGACAGCGGATACGCAGTATTTT.